The 4 T cell receptor beta chains reported below all come from one sample, sequenced in a study of blood T cell repertoires in COVID-19. This table comes from immunoSEQ multiplex PCR, and its TCRdb copy is limited to in-frame clones, with some not included. Here the sample spans 150,000 to 200,000 clones, 82% being singletons. The specimen sequenced was peripheral blood. Source of these receptors: an older woman with COVID-19, enrolled during active disease.

The V gene is TRBV7-2, the J gene TRBJ2-2; D might be TRBD2 (5 bases). CDR3 length equals 16 residues. The ends were cut back, 2 bases at V and 2 bases at J, with 12 bases in the middle. The germline V gene has CDR1 SGHTA and CDR2 FQGNSA. CDR3 protein: CASSLYRTDNTGELFF. The DNA of the CDR3 is TGTGCCAGCAGCTTATATAGGACTGATAACACCGGGGAGCTGTTTTTT. The variable domain in full, with the rest retrieved from reference TRBV7-2 and TRBJ2-2, is GAGVSQSPSNKVTEKGKDVELRCDPISGHTALYWYRQSLGQGLEFLIYFQGNSAPDKSGLPSDRFSAERTGGSVSTLTIQRTQQEDSAVYLCASSLYRTDNTGELFFGEGSRLTVL.

The rearrangement joins TRBV18 to TRBJ1-2; D unresolved. The CDR3 is made up of 15 amino acids. Looked up from germline, CDR1 is KGHSH and CDR2 is LQKENI. V gave up 1 base and J gave up 0 bases, with 9 bases separating them. The CDR3 DNA reads as TGTGCCAGCTCACCACGCACGCAGGCTAACTATGGCTACACCTTC. Protein sequence: CASSPRTQANYGYTF.

The rearrangement links TRBV7-2 to TRBJ1-4; TRBD1 matches at 7 bases. Germline loops: CDR1 SGHTA, CDR2 FQGNSA. The CDR3 totals 14 residues. The junction had 4 bases not matched to a gene; V was cut back by 3 bases and J by 6 bases. In DNA form, the CDR3 reads TGTGCCAGCAGCTTTGACAGGGTGGATGAAAAACTGTTTTTT. Translated: CASSFDRVDEKLFF.

This sequence joins TRBV19 and TRBJ1-2; D unresolved. CDR3 length: 13 amino acids. V gave up 5 bases and J gave up 8 bases, with 15 bases separating them. Germline CDR1 is LNHDA and CDR2 is SQIVND (reference sequence). The CDR3 here is CASSASLLRGYTF. The CDR3 bases are TGTGCCAGTAGTGCCTCGCTCCTTCGGGGCTACACCTTC. Combining the CDR3 with reference TRBV19 and TRBJ1-2 gives the whole variable domain DGGITQSPKYLFRKEGQNVTLSCEQNLNHDAMYWYRQDPGQGLRLIYYSQIVNDFQKGDIAEGYSVSREKKESFPLTVTSAQKNPTAFYLCASSASLLRGYTFGSGTRLTVV.